This is a list of T cell receptor beta chains from one sample in a study of blood T cell repertoires in COVID-19. This table comes from immunoSEQ multiplex PCR, and its TCRdb copy is limited to in-frame clones, with some not included. The sample has 280,000 or so clones; over 75% are singletons. The sample was peripheral blood. These receptors originate from a human donor in a cohort sampled during active COVID-19. Each CDR3 is given with its conserved first and last residue. D genes are given only for firm matches. Expanded clones get a size class; other rows say once, few or many, or leave the size out.

.	.	TRBV12-5	TRBJ1-1	CASGLEPHTEAFF	TGTGCTAGTGGTTTGGAGCCGCACACTGAAGCTTTCTTT
TRBD2	.	TRBV24-1	TRBJ2-1	CATSDLWASGVNEQFF	TGTGCCACCAGTGATTTATGGGCTAGCGGGGTAAATGAGCAGTTCTTC
TRBD2	.	TRBV7-9	TRBJ2-7	CAVGTILGEQYF	TGTGCCGTGGGGACTATCTTGGGAGAGCAGTACTTC
TRBD1	.	TRBV27	TRBJ1-1	CASSSGGAYTEAFF	TGTGCCAGCAGCTCAGGGGGCGCATACACTGAAGCTTTCTTT
TRBD1	few	TRBV5-1	TRBJ1-2	CASSGQGAHGYTF	TGCGCCAGCAGCGGTCAGGGGGCGCATGGCTACACCTTC
.	.	TRBV12-5	TRBJ2-3	CASGSRGGEDTQYF	TGTGCTAGTGGCTCCAGGGGAGGGGAAGATACGCAGTATTTT
.	.	TRBV12-3/TRBV12-4	TRBJ2-3	CASTPGSGGKYF	TGTGCCAGCACCCCAGGGTCGGGGGGCAAGTATTTT
.	.	TRBV7-9	TRBJ1-2	CASSEPTGIYGYTF	TGTGCCAGCAGCGAACCGACAGGAATCTATGGCTACACCTTC
TRBD1	.	TRBV14	TRBJ1-1	CASSQDGTGKAFF	TGTGCCAGCAGCCAAGACGGGACAGGGAAAGCTTTCTTT
.	few	TRBV6-1	TRBJ1-5	CASSEDGLRAPQPQHF	TGTGCCAGCAGTGAAGATGGTTTGCGTGCCCCTCAGCCCCAGCATTTT
.	once	TRBV19	TRBJ2-1	CASKGESSYNEQFF	TGTGCCAGTAAAGGAGAGAGCTCCTACAATGAGCAGTTCTTC
TRBD2	.	TRBV5-5	TRBJ2-1	CASSSTSGRAGEQFF	TGTGCCAGCAGCTCTACTAGCGGGAGGGCCGGTGAGCAGTTCTTC
TRBD1	.	TRBV6-5	TRBJ1-5	CASSYDGTGGNQPQHF	TGTGCCAGCAGTTACGACGGGACAGGGGGCAATCAGCCCCAGCATTTT
.	.	TRBV28	TRBJ1-4	CASSLWKQGHEKLFF	TGTGCCAGCAGTTTATGGAAACAGGGTCATGAAAAACTGTTTTTT
.	.	TRBV4-1	TRBJ1-3	CASSQDPVLNTIYF	TGCGCCAGCAGCCAAGATCCGGTGTTGAACACCATATATTTT
TRBD1	.	TRBV27	TRBJ2-3	CASISLRGGNTQYF	TGTGCCAGCATCTCGCTTCGAGGGGGCAATACGCAGTATTTT
.	.	TRBV29-1	TRBJ2-3	CSVDRESDTQYF	TGCAGCGTTGATCGGGAGTCAGATACGCAGTATTTT